The present T cell receptor beta chain was sequenced within a study of human T cells and chemical hapten exposure (dated by TCRdb to the early 2020s). Notes on the research overall: For sensitization, 2% DPC in acetone was applied to a roughly 2 cm by roughly 2 cm area of upper inner arm skin. Most of the patients in the cohort were female, and the cohort covered alopecia areata with under or over 50% scalp involvement, alopecia totalis and alopecia universalis. Patch testing on the upper back used Finn chambers containing 0.01% DPC, with scoring done after 6 days according to International Contact Dermatitis Research Group standards. Libraries were combined into a pool for sequencing, and differences in TCR yield between samples came mainly from small differences in library volumes within the pool. Weekly therapeutic DPC doses were additionally applied to the scalp of patients throughout the approximately 24-week study period. For TCR sequencing, blood came from 25 to 35 alopecia patients at anywhere from one to four time points (pre-sensitization, 2, 6 and 24 weeks). Peripheral blood TCR repertoire changes were tracked in vivo in alopecia patients during primary and secondary sensitization to the hapten diphenylcyclopropenone (DPC). Blood was sampled from patients pre-sensitization (week 0) and at 2, 6 and about 24 weeks after DPC sensitization. What the study reported, not specific to this receptor: A positive correlation was found between the number of PT1 expanded TCRs and patch test score, with significance reached at thresholds 8, 16 and 32 but not 4. No change with DPC sensitization was found in the number of TCRs above 1 in 1000 frequency, and no evidence of global repertoire structure alterations was found. Repeated subsampling changed both the strength of the expansion versus patch-test correlation and the threshold at which the correlation became significant. Because every patient had alopecia, a presumed autoimmune disease, the patients' immune response might differ from that of healthy individuals. Significantly more large CDR3 similarity clusters were formed by expanded TCRs than by pre-sensitization or healthy control sets, consistent with antigen-driven responses.

From the cysteine up to the phenylalanine, the CDR3 has a length of 13 residues. The entry retains the CDR3 DNA only, 39 bases that are in frame from base 1. The germline V gene (reference sequence) sets CDR1 to DFQATT and CDR2 to SNEGSKA. Trimming leaves V shorter by 0 bases and J shorter by 8 bases, with the junction holding 5 bases beyond the gene matches. The time point label here, explained by the study, means: patch test 1, 2 weeks after DPC sensitization. Per the publication, the treatment or condition label means: therapeutic diphenylcyclopropenone sensitization with weekly scalp DPC. Blood at each patch-test visit was drawn before the patch test was applied. Patients were considered eligible if aged 18 to 70, diagnosed with alopecia and deemed suitable for DPC therapy, and patients were excluded if pregnant. Total RNA was isolated from unfractionated whole blood collected in Tempus Blood RNA tubes.

Receptor libraries were prepared by RACE. The sequencer was a NextSeq 500. Library preparation attached unique molecular identifiers to individual cDNA molecules for quantitative, reproducible TCR counting. Both TCR alpha and TCR beta chains were sequenced from each blood RNA sample. On the study's bioinformatics: Samples had a median of about 96,000 TCRs, with a range from about 23,224 to 750,000. The Decombinator software suite was used to annotate V, J and CDR3 in the TCR reads. For the PS versus PT1 abundance plots, all samples were subsampled to the same number of TCRs (28,000). TCRs were defined as expanded if absent before sensitization and observed at least eight times at the 2-week time point. Using fastp at Q25 and MiXCR, TCRdb reprocessed the public reads and kept productive beta chains. Every entry covers one CDR3 protein and lists the most common genes and DNA from its rows. TCRdb's processing, not the study's, gives the V and J calls here. The sample records under 130,000 distinct CDR3 sequences, approximately 11% of which are singletons. 3.5% of the sample comes from the top ten.

This clonotype was seen more than once but under ten times. This receptor's antigen is unknown. Base qualities are not recorded, but no much larger clone differs from it by a single base. This clonotype was obtained from a woman aged 40 to 50 with alopecia areata. Some clones in this sample may be carry-over from other donors' samples. The sample was whole blood, taken in connection with sensitization to the hapten diphenylcyclopropenone (DPC). The sequence is built from TRBV20-1 and TRBJ1-1; TRBD1 aligns with 8 central bases. The CDR3 sequence is CSAREQGVTEAFF. The DNA sequence reads TGCAGTGCTAGAGAACAGGGGGTTACCGAAGCTTTCTTT.